Below are 21 T cell receptor beta chains sequenced from a single sample in a study of OX40 agonist ivuxolimab in advanced cancers. This table comes from immunoSEQ multiplex PCR, and its TCRdb copy is limited to in-frame clones, with some not included. The table lists about 150,000 clones, 90% of them singletons. Material: CD4+ or CD8+ T cells sorted from blood, obtained in a trial of the OX40 agonist ivuxolimab. Source of these receptors: an adult with an advanced solid tumor such as melanoma, head and neck, liver or kidney cancer.

The V and J genes are TRBV18 and TRBJ2-1, with D unclear. The CDR3 length is 13 residues. V was pared by 2 bases and J by 10 bases, with 12 bases between. Germline V gene data show CDR1 as KGHSH and CDR2 as LQKENI. In DNA, the CDR3 is TGTGCCAGCTCACCAGAAGGTAGAGAGGAGCAGTTCTTC. Its protein is CASSPEGREEQFF. The whole variable domain, filled in from reference TRBV18 and TRBJ2-1, reads NAGVMQNPRHLVRRRGQEARLRCSPMKGHSHVYWYRQLPEEGLKFMVYLQKENIIDESGMPKERFSAEFPKEGPSILRIQQVVRGDSAAYFCASSPEGREEQFFGPGTRLTVL.

The chain uses TRBV29-1 and TRBJ2-3, with 7 bases aligning to TRBD1. The CDR3 loop spans 20 amino acids. V trimming: 2 bases; J trimming: 1 base; junction bases outside the gene matches: 21. From germline, CDR1 is SQVTM and CDR2 ANQGSEA. In nucleotides, the CDR3 is TGCAGCGTTGAATGGGGGCCCCGGGACAGAAAAATTCTCGGCACAGATACGCAGTATTTT. Encoded protein: CSVEWGPRDRKILGTDTQYF.

The V call is TRBV5-1, the J call TRBJ2-2, with a tentative D call TRBD2 (5 bases). Germline CDR1 reads SGHRS; CDR2 reads YFSETQ. The CDR3 spans 16 residues. Trimming pared 4 bases from V and 3 bases from J, leaving 16 bases between. CDR3 coding DNA: TGCGCCAGCAGCCCTCCGTGGGCGGAGGACACCGGGGAGCTGTTTTTT. It yields the protein CASSPPWAEDTGELFF. Full variable domain (outside the CDR3, taken from reference TRBV5-1 and TRBJ2-2): KAGVTQTPRYLIKTRGQQVTLSCSPISGHRSVSWYQQTPGQGLQFLFEYFSETQRNKGNFPGRFSGRQFSNSRSEMNVSTLELGDSALYLCASSPPWAEDTGELFFGEGSRLTVL.

CDR3 DNA: TGCGCCAGCAGCTTGGTTGCGGGGTCCACGAACACTGAAGCTTTCTTT. Translating gives CASSLVAGSTNTEAFF. The chain employs TRBV5-1 and TRBJ1-1; D unclear. From germline, CDR1 is SGHRS and CDR2 YFSETQ. Trimming pared 0 bases from V and 1 base from J, leaving 13 bases between. This CDR3 region has 16 residues.

This rearrangement joins TRBV18 to TRBJ2-5; D may match TRBD1 or TRBD2 (5 bases each). V shed 3 bases and J shed 5 bases, with 13 bases lying between them. Germline assignment: CDR1 KGHSH and CDR2 LQKENI. The CDR3 totals 14 residues. CDR3 bases: TGTGCCAGCTCACCGGGGACCCCGAAGGAGACCCAGTACTTC. Translated: CASSPGTPKETQYF.

The CDR3 protein is CASSSSRVYNEKLFF. The CDR3 region has the DNA TGTGCCAGCAGCTCCTCCAGGGTGTATAATGAAAAACTGTTTTTT. This chain uses TRBV11-2 with TRBJ1-4; TRBD1 is a possible D gene (5 bases). V lost 4 bases and J 4 bases, leaving 13 bases between the germline ends. Germline loops: CDR1 SGHAT, CDR2 FQNNGV. CDR3 size: 15 residues.

The chain couples TRBV2 to TRBJ1-4, with D uncertain. The CDR3 extends over 19 amino acids. The ends were cut back, 6 bases at V and 6 bases at J, with 29 bases in the middle. Germline V CDR1 and CDR2: SNHLY, FYNNEI. The CDR3 sequence is CASRGLGDYPDDYYEKLFF. The CDR3 bases are TGTGCCAGCAGGGGTCTCGGCGATTACCCTGACGATTATTATGAAAAACTGTTTTTT. The variable domain in full, with the rest retrieved from reference TRBV2 and TRBJ1-4, is EPEVTQTPSHQVTQMGQEVILRCVPISNHLYFYWYRQILGQKVEFLVSFYNNEISEKSEIFDDQFSVERPDGSNFTLKIRSTKLEDSAMYFCASRGLGDYPDDYYEKLFFGSGTQLSVL.

The V and J genes are TRBV13 and TRBJ2-5; D is unclear. V gave up 0 bases and J gave up 3 bases, with 14 bases separating them. The germline gives CDR1 PRHDT, CDR2 FYEKMQ (reference sequence). CDR3 size: 16 residues. For the CDR3, the DNA is TGTGCCAGCAGCTTAGGCCGACCACAGAGTGAAGAGACCCAGTACTTC. Its protein product is CASSLGRPQSEETQYF.

The rearrangement joins TRBV7-9 to TRBJ2-3; 10 bases map to TRBD1. This CDR3 contains 16 residues. The germline V gene encodes CDR1 SEHNR and CDR2 FQNEAQ (reference sequence). Trimming at V came to 4 bases and at J to 0 bases, leaving 4 bases not matched to a gene. The CDR3 protein is CASSYRQGASTDTQYF. The CDR3 bases are TGTGCCAGCAGCTACCGACAGGGGGCTAGCACAGATACGCAGTATTTT.

This chain links TRBV10-1 with TRBJ1-5, with 10 nucleotides matching TRBD1. The germline CDR1 and CDR2 sequences are WNHNN and SYGVQD (reference sequence). V gave up 8 bases and J gave up 0 bases; unmatched junction bases: 16. The CDR3 runs to 19 residues. CDR3 protein: CASGTPPGQGTLSNQPQHF. Here the CDR3 DNA reads TGCGCCAGCGGGACCCCCCCGGGACAGGGGACGCTTAGCAATCAGCCCCAGCATTTT.

This chain joins TRBV19 and TRBJ2-2; TRBD1 agrees at 8 bases. This CDR3 is built from 15 residues. Losses at the gene ends were 2 bases for V and 4 bases for J; bases not matched to a gene: 3. The V gene's germline CDR1 is LNHDA and CDR2 SQIVND (reference sequence). CDR3 sequence: CASSIQGAGTGELFF. The DNA for the CDR3 is TGTGCCAGTAGTATACAGGGGGCAGGCACCGGGGAGCTGTTTTTT.

The genes are TRBV6-5 and TRBJ1-2; possibly TRBD1 for D (6 bases). V lost 5 bases, J lost 3 bases, and 13 bases lay in between. Germline lookup yields CDR1 MNHEY and CDR2 SVGAGI. The CDR3 totals 14 residues. The CDR3 loop is CASSPGDTYYGYTF. CDR3 DNA sequence: TGTGCCAGCAGTCCTGGGGACACCTACTATGGCTACACCTTC.

The gene calls are TRBV6-1 and TRBJ2-7, with 10 bases that match TRBD2. V lost 8 bases to trimming and J lost 6 bases; unmatched junction nucleotides: 13. The CDR3 spans 15 residues. In germline, CDR1 is MNHNS, CDR2 SASEGT. CDR3 DNA: TGTGCCAGCTGTTCCGGGACTAGCGCTTCGGTCGAGCAGTACTTC. It yields the protein CASCSGTSASVEQYF.

V is TRBV2 and J is TRBJ1-5; TRBD1 aligns across 8 bases. From germline, CDR1 is SNHLY and CDR2 FYNNEI. The CDR3 is 15 residues long. Trimming at V came to 7 bases and at J to 1 base, leaving 6 bases not matched to a gene. The DNA for the CDR3 is TGTGCCAGCACCCAGGGGGCTGTGAGCAATCAGCCCCAGCATTTT. Translation: CASTQGAVSNQPQHF.

The rearrangement joins TRBV4-3 to TRBJ2-7; D is perhaps TRBD2 (5 bases). The CDR3 spans 16 residues. Per the germline V gene, CDR1 is LGHNA and CDR2 is YSLEER. The V gene lost 1 base and the J gene lost 0 bases, with 13 bases spanning the gap. The DNA for the CDR3 is TGCGCCAGCAGCCAAGTCTTGGACTCAAGCTCCTACGAGCAGTACTTC. This gives the protein CASSQVLDSSSYEQYF.

The chain couples TRBV9 to TRBJ1-3; 10 bases fit TRBD1. Germline V CDR1 and CDR2: SGDLS, YYNGEE. The length of the CDR3 is 16 residues. V shed 3 bases, J shed 4 bases, and the junction held 7 bases outside the gene matches. The CDR3 region is CASSDPGQGPGNTIYF. CDR3 sequence (DNA): TGTGCCAGCAGCGATCCGGGACAGGGGCCGGGAAACACCATATATTTT.

The chain has TRBV5-4 and TRBJ2-5, with D possibly called TRBD1 or TRBD2 (5 bases each). V lost 7 bases, J lost 3 bases, and 10 bases lay in between. The CDR3 length is 12 residues. In germline, CDR1 is SGHNT, CDR2 YYREEE (reference sequence). The CDR3 here is CASGAREETQYF. Here the CDR3 DNA reads TGTGCCAGCGGGGCGCGGGAAGAGACCCAGTACTTC.

This clone has a handful of counts. V and J are TRBV5-1 and TRBJ2-7; D may be TRBD1 or TRBD2 (5 bases each). CDR1 is SGHRS, CDR2 YFSETQ, per germline. V lost 0 bases, J lost 6 bases, and 16 bases lay in between. The CDR3 spans 15 residues. CDR3 sequence: CASSLGGDQIGEQYF. In nucleotides, the CDR3 is TGCGCCAGCAGCTTGGGAGGGGATCAGATCGGCGAGCAGTACTTC.

The chain recombines TRBV28 with TRBJ2-7; possibly TRBD1 for D (5 bases). Germline values: CDR1 MDHEN, CDR2 SYDVKM. This CDR3 spans 12 amino acids. V lost 6 bases and J 5 bases, leaving 11 bases between the germline ends. DNA for the CDR3: TGTGCCAGCAGCTCGGACACCCACGAGCAGTACTTC. This encodes CASSSDTHEQYF.

The chain has TRBV28 and TRBJ1-1; tentative D call: TRBD1 (6 bases). The CDR3 sequence is 16 residues long. The germline gives CDR1 MDHEN, CDR2 SYDVKM. The V end was cut by 4 bases, the J end by 2 bases, with 17 bases between. CDR3 amino acids: CASSSGGSTPNTEAFF. The CDR3 nucleotides are TGTGCCAGCAGTTCGGGGGGCTCGACACCTAACACTGAAGCTTTCTTT. The full variable domain, completed using reference TRBV28 and TRBJ1-1, is DVKVTQSSRYLVKRTGEKVFLECVQDMDHENMFWYRQDPGLGLRLIYFSYDVKMKEKGDIPEGYSVSREKKERFSLILESASTNQTSMYLCASSSGGSTPNTEAFFGQGTRLTVV.

V is TRBV4-1 and J is TRBJ1-1; no reliable D call. CDR3 length equals 15 residues. The germline gives CDR1 MGHRA, CDR2 YSYEKL. V was trimmed by 1 base and J by 3 bases, leaving 12 bases between them. CDR3 amino acids: CASSQGSGPDTEAFF. CDR3 DNA: TGCGCCAGCAGCCAAGGTTCAGGCCCCGACACTGAAGCTTTCTTT.